These 18 T cell receptor beta chains share one sample of origin, sequenced in a study of CD8 T cells in ankylosing spondylitis. TCRdb independently ran MiXCR on the 5' RACE reads; one entry per CDR3 protein. The repertoire has 250,000 to 400,000 distinct CDR3 sequences, 9.5% to 13% of them found once; the top ten carry roughly 9.2%. The specimen was blood, either unsorted or a sorted T cell fraction (not recorded which). Every receptor here comes from a female donor with ankylosing spondylitis or in good health (not recorded which).

This clonotype has only a few counts. The chain joins TRBV28 to TRBJ2-1, with D perhaps TRBD2 (7 bases). The germline V gene has CDR1 MDHEN and CDR2 SYDVKM. The CDR3 is made up of 14 amino acids. Between the trimmed V and J ends, which lost 7 bases and 6 bases, there was a span of 16 bases. The CDR3 coding sequence is TGTGCCAGCACCGTGGGGGGGGCCGTCAATGAGCAGTTCTTC. Its protein is CASTVGGAVNEQFF.

This clonotype was counted ten times or more. The chain links TRBV5-1 to TRBJ1-6; maybe TRBD1 (5 bases). Germline V gives CDR1 SGHRS, CDR2 YFSETQ. This CDR3 has 14 residues. Trimming left V 0 bases short and J 7 bases short, with 8 bases between. CDR3: CASSLGDSNSPLHF. The CDR3, as DNA: TGCGCCAGCAGCTTGGGGGACTCGAATTCACCCCTCCACTTT. The whole variable domain, remainder taken from reference TRBV5-1 and TRBJ1-6, is KAGVTQTPRYLIKTRGQQVTLSCSPISGHRSVSWYQQTPGQGLQFLFEYFSETQRNKGNFPGRFSGRQFSNSRSEMNVSTLELGDSALYLCASSLGDSNSPLHFGNGTRLTVT.

The chain recombines TRBV2 with TRBJ2-2; 7 nucleotides match TRBD1. CDR1 and CDR2 from the germline V gene are SNHLY and FYNNEI. The V gene end was trimmed by 7 bases and the J gene end by 1 base; junction bases not matched to a gene: 6. The CDR3 is made up of 15 amino acids. For the CDR3, the DNA is TGTGCCAGCAACCGAAGGACAGGGAACACCGGGGAGCTGTTTTTT. Encoded protein: CASNRRTGNTGELFF.

The chain employs TRBV28 and TRBJ2-1, with TRBD2 identical over 8 bases. Germline V gene sequence: CDR1 MDHEN, CDR2 SYDVKM. Trimming at V came to 4 bases and at J to 4 bases, leaving 3 bases not matched to a gene. The CDR3 length is 14 residues. CDR3 sequence reads: CASSSAGVYNEQFF. CDR3 nucleotide sequence: TGTGCCAGCAGTTCAGCGGGGGTTTACAATGAGCAGTTCTTC.

The table lists this clonotype with many counts. This chain connects TRBV5-1 to TRBJ1-6, with D possibly matching TRBD1 (5 bases). V was clipped by 0 bases and J by 4 bases, with 11 bases between them. The CDR3 has 16 amino acids. Germline CDR1 and CDR2: SGHRS and YFSETQ. CDR3 nucleotide sequence: TGCGCCAGCAGCTTGGAGGCAGGGAAATATAATTCACCCCTCCACTTT. Translated, it gives CASSLEAGKYNSPLHF.

This chain connects TRBV24-1 to TRBJ2-6; 7 bases match TRBD1. The junction had 8 bases not matched to a gene; V was cut back by 3 bases and J by 4 bases. This CDR3 has 17 residues. CDR1 KGHDR and CDR2 SFDVKD come from the germline V gene. The CDR3: CATSDARQGAGANVLTF. The DNA for the CDR3 is TGTGCCACCAGTGATGCCCGACAGGGAGCCGGGGCCAACGTCCTGACTTTC.

This clonotype appeared a few times. V and J are TRBV7-9 and TRBJ2-2; D ambiguous. The CDR3 length is 17 residues. With 0 bases removed from V and 1 base from J, the gap between germline ends came to 12 bases. Per the germline V gene, CDR1 is SEHNR and CDR2 is FQNEAQ (reference sequence). CDR3 loop: CASSLARGRMNTGELFF. The DNA for the CDR3 is TGTGCCAGCAGCTTAGCGCGCGGCAGGATGAACACCGGGGAGCTGTTTTTT.

This chain connects TRBV20-1 to TRBJ1-1; 10 bases line up with TRBD1. The germline V gene encodes CDR1 DFQATT and CDR2 SNEGSKA (reference sequence). The CDR3 extends over 14 amino acids. Trimming took 5 bases from V and 1 from J; bases not matched to a gene: 4. CDR3 bases: TGCAGTGCTCGACGGGACAGGGGGAACACTGAAGCTTTCTTT. Amino acids: CSARRDRGNTEAFF.

This clonotype was counted only a few times. V gene TRBV20-1 combines with J gene TRBJ2-3, with 9 bases matching TRBD2. Germline V gene data show CDR1 as DFQATT and CDR2 as SNEGSKA (reference sequence). V trimming: 5 bases; J trimming: 0 bases; junction bases outside the gene matches: 15. The CDR3 contains 18 residues. The CDR3 protein is CSAASRLAASQSTDTQYF. The CDR3 nucleotides are TGCAGTGCTGCATCCCGACTAGCGGCAAGTCAGAGCACAGATACGCAGTATTTT.

This clonotype was picked up a small number of times. CDR3 DNA sequence: TGCGCCAGCAGCTTGGAGGCTGCAGTACCCACAGATACGCAGTATTTT. As protein: CASSLEAAVPTDTQYF. V is TRBV5-1 and J is TRBJ2-3; D is unresolved. Trimming shortened V by 0 bases and J by 2 bases, and 13 bases separated the two germline ends. CDR1 SGHRS and CDR2 YFSETQ come from the germline V gene. The CDR3 runs to 16 residues. The variable domain in full, with the rest retrieved from reference TRBV5-1 and TRBJ2-3, is KAGVTQTPRYLIKTRGQQVTLSCSPISGHRSVSWYQQTPGQGLQFLFEYFSETQRNKGNFPGRFSGRQFSNSRSEMNVSTLELGDSALYLCASSLEAAVPTDTQYFGPGTRLTVL.

This clonotype appeared many times. The chain uses TRBV7-2 and TRBJ1-6; D is unresolved. The CDR3 is 17 amino acids. V was shortened by 0 bases and J by 0 bases, with 9 bases between the two germline ends. Germline-derived CDR1 and CDR2 are SGHTA and FQGNSA. CDR3 loop: CASSLALAASYNSPLHF. The CDR3 coding sequence is TGTGCCAGCAGCTTAGCGTTGGCAGCCTCCTATAATTCACCCCTCCACTTT. Together with reference TRBV7-2 and TRBJ1-6, the CDR3 gives the full variable domain: GAGVSQSPSNKVTEKGKDVELRCDPISGHTALYWYRQSLGQGLEFLIYFQGNSAPDKSGLPSDRFSAERTGGSVSTLTIQRTQQEDSAVYLCASSLALAASYNSPLHFGNGTRLTVT.

This clonotype showed up many times. The rearrangement joins TRBV5-1 to TRBJ2-1, with 9 bases that match TRBD2. CDR1 is SGHRS and CDR2 is YFSETQ in the germline V gene. CDR3 length equals 15 residues. With 0 bases clipped from V and 8 bases from J, the junction kept 6 bases outside the gene matches. The CDR3 region has the DNA TGCGCCAGCAGCTTGGAGTCTAGCGGGACACATGAGCAGTTCTTC. Protein: CASSLESSGTHEQFF. Combining the CDR3 with reference TRBV5-1 and TRBJ2-1 gives the whole variable domain KAGVTQTPRYLIKTRGQQVTLSCSPISGHRSVSWYQQTPGQGLQFLFEYFSETQRNKGNFPGRFSGRQFSNSRSEMNVSTLELGDSALYLCASSLESSGTHEQFFGPGTRLTVL.

This chain connects TRBV7-8 to TRBJ1-6, with a possible D match to TRBD1 (6 bases). The V and J ends lost 1 base and 5 bases respectively, with 18 bases between them. The CDR3 runs to 18 residues. Germline loops: CDR1 SGHVS, CDR2 FQNEAQ. This chain's CDR3 is CASSLVVAGGANNSPLHF. The CDR3 nucleotides are TGTGCCAGCAGCTTAGTCGTAGCTGGGGGCGCAAATAATTCACCCCTCCACTTT.

This clonotype has at least ten counts. The chain recombines TRBV5-1 with TRBJ2-5; D is undetermined. Germline values: CDR1 SGHRS, CDR2 YFSETQ. The germline V and J ends were trimmed by 3 bases and 1 base, with 16 bases remaining between them. This CDR3 region has 16 residues. CDR3: CASSSINPAVQETQYF. CDR3 in DNA: TGCGCCAGCAGCTCGATTAATCCAGCAGTCCAAGAGACCCAGTACTTC.

This clonotype was counted only a few times. The V and J genes are TRBV15 and TRBJ2-1; 13 positions agree with TRBD2. CDR1 is LNHNV, CDR2 YYDKDF, per germline (reference sequence). V lost 1 base and J lost 0; bases outside the gene matches: 9. The CDR3 is 20 amino acids. The CDR3 region is CATSRGKGTSGNPSYNEQFF. The CDR3, as DNA: TGTGCCACCAGCAGAGGGAAAGGGACTAGCGGGAACCCCTCCTACAATGAGCAGTTCTTC. The full variable domain, with the rest looked up from reference TRBV15 and TRBJ2-1, is DAMVIQNPRYQVTQFGKPVTLSCSQTLNHNVMYWYQQKSSQAPKLLFHYYDKDFNNEADTPDNFQSRRPNTSFCFLDIRSPGLGDTAMYLCATSRGKGTSGNPSYNEQFFGPGTRLTVL.

This clonotype was seen at least ten times. The chain couples TRBV12-3 or TRBV12-4 to TRBJ1-3, with TRBD1 matching over 7 bases. This CDR3 is built from 17 residues. Trimming took 5 bases from V and 2 from J; bases not matched to a gene: 12. The DNA of the CDR3 is TGTGCCAGCAGTGCAAGGACAGGCGGAGGTCCTGGAAACACCATATATTTT. Translated, it gives CASSARTGGGPGNTIYF.

This clonotype was found a few times. This chain links TRBV28 with TRBJ2-5; D tentatively reads TRBD1 or TRBD2 (7 bases each). Germline V gene sequence: CDR1 MDHEN, CDR2 SYDVKM. The length of the CDR3 is 13 residues. Trimming removed 7 bases from V and 2 bases from J, with 11 bases in between. The DNA for the CDR3 is TGTGCCAGCATCCAGGGGGGGCAAGAGACCCAGTACTTC. Encoded protein: CASIQGGQETQYF.

Note on this clonotype: This may come from a read error, since a much larger clone is one base off. This chain links TRBV12-3 or TRBV12-4 with TRBJ2-1; TRBD2 matches 9 bases. CDR3 length: 14 residues. V lost 8 bases to trimming and J lost 8 bases; unmatched junction nucleotides: 10. CDR3 in DNA: TGTGCCAGCCCCCTTAGCGGGGGTTGGTATGAGCAGTTCTTC. As protein: CASPLSGGWYEQFF.